This TCR beta chain was sequenced in a study of T cell therapy after organ transplantation. As for time point: 20-29 weeks after completion of therapy. Repertoires were generated with immunoSEQ multiplex PCR, while TCRdb's copy carries only in-frame clones and drops some. This table has some 17,000 clones, 85% appearing once. Germline CDR1 reads KGHSH; CDR2 reads LQKENI. V lost 1 base, J lost 8 bases, and 8 bases lay in between. The length of the CDR3 is 12 residues. For this clone: What it binds is unknown.

The starting material was CD8+ T cells from blood, obtained after autologous CMV-specific T cell therapy. The source is a human patient who had received a solid organ transplant and had CMV disease. Among the T cells, some may be from the graft donor. The V and J genes are TRBV18 and TRBJ1-2, with D hard to call. CDR3 bases: TGTGCCAGCTCACCACGGCCTGAAGGCTACACCTTC. Protein sequence: CASSPRPEGYTF.